Presented here are 24 T cell receptor beta chains from one specimen sequenced in a study of monozygotic twins with inflammatory bowel disease. TCRdb reprocessed the 5' RACE reads and keeps a single row for each CDR3 protein, giving no DNA. The sample shows 310,000 or so distinct CDR3 sequences, and roughly 2% sits with its ten largest clones. Sample: blood. The receptors come from a human donor with ulcerative colitis or Crohn's disease, or a healthy co-twin of an affected twin (not recorded which).

This chain connects TRBV21-1 to TRBJ2-1; the TCRdb call, TRBD2, lacks DNA for checking. TRBV21-1 counts as a pseudogene. This CDR3 comprises 18 residues. The CDR3 loop is CASSKLRLAPISYNEQFF.

The V call is TRBV15, the J call TRBJ1-2; TCRdb's D gene call, TRBD1, goes unchecked for lack of DNA. Germline loops: CDR1 LNHNV, CDR2 YYDKDF (reference sequence). This CDR3 is 13 amino acids long. The CDR3 reads CATSTGDNYGYTF.

The rearrangement links TRBV12-3 or TRBV12-4 to TRBJ2-2; TCRdb's D call, TRBD1, is unchecked because there is no DNA. The CDR3 covers 18 residues. CDR3 region: CASSRIQGAWREAGELFF.

V is TRBV15 and J is TRBJ2-7. Germline-derived CDR1 and CDR2 are LNHNV and YYDKDF (reference sequence). CDR3 length: 11 amino acids. The CDR3 region is CATSREREQYF.

The chain joins TRBV20-1 to TRBJ2-3. CDR1 and CDR2 (germline): DFQATT, SNEGSKA (reference sequence). There are 12 residues in the CDR3. CDR3 sequence: CSARRETDTQYF.

The V gene is TRBV3-1, the J gene TRBJ2-7; as DNA is missing, the TRBD1 call by TCRdb cannot be tested. This CDR3 contains 15 residues. CDR1 and CDR2 from the germline V gene are LGHDT and YNNKEL (reference sequence). CDR3 region: CASSQVPGQSYEQYF.

The V gene is TRBV19, the J gene TRBJ2-4; without DNA, the TCRdb call of TRBD2 cannot be checked. CDR3 length: 12 amino acids. Per germline, CDR1 LNHDA and CDR2 SQIVND (reference sequence). This chain's CDR3 is CATGLARNIQYF.

This sequence joins TRBV11-2 and TRBJ2-4. Germline V lookup: CDR1 SGHAT, CDR2 FQNNGV. The CDR3 is made up of 16 amino acids. CDR3 loop: CASSPGLSTSKNIQYF.

V gene TRBV7-2 combines with J gene TRBJ2-1; the D gene TCRdb calls, TRBD2, cannot be checked with no DNA. Per the germline V gene, CDR1 is SGHTA and CDR2 is FQGNSA. CDR3 size: 16 residues. CDR3 sequence reads: CASSLDTGLLYNEQFF.

The chain links TRBV5-4 to TRBJ2-7. This CDR3 is built from 14 residues. The V gene's germline CDR1 is SGHNT and CDR2 YYREEE (reference sequence). This chain's CDR3 is CASSLVGQPYEQYF.

The chain employs TRBV2 and TRBJ1-5; the D gene TCRdb calls, TRBD1, cannot be checked with no DNA. This CDR3 region has 13 residues. Germline values: CDR1 SNHLY, CDR2 FYNNEI. CDR3 amino acids: CASSGGVNQPQHF.

The rearrangement links TRBV28 to TRBJ2-2. CDR3 length equals 13 residues. Germline V gene data show CDR1 as MDHEN and CDR2 as SYDVKM. The CDR3 loop is CASSLDLNGELFF.

The rearrangement joins TRBV5-1 to TRBJ2-2; TCRdb's D gene call, TRBD2, goes unchecked for lack of DNA. Germline lookup yields CDR1 SGHRS and CDR2 YFSETQ. The CDR3 covers 17 residues. Here the CDR3 reads CASSMSRLGRTAGELFF.

The chain recombines TRBV12-3 or TRBV12-4 with TRBJ1-3. This CDR3 comprises 14 residues. CDR3 region: CASSFGTSGNTIYF.

The CDR3: CSARRGYYSDTEAFF. The genes are TRBV20-1 and TRBJ1-1; absent DNA, TCRdb's TRBD1 call cannot be checked. The CDR3 covers 15 residues. Germline V gives CDR1 DFQATT, CDR2 SNEGSKA (reference sequence).

The V and J genes are TRBV12-3 or TRBV12-4 and TRBJ2-7. This CDR3 is 14 amino acids long. CDR3 protein: CASSLGGTSYEQYF.

The chain is built from TRBV12-3 or TRBV12-4 and TRBJ2-7; with no DNA, the TCRdb D assignment of TRBD1 cannot be verified. The CDR3 runs to 18 residues. The CDR3 sequence: CASSDLDWGGSSSYEQYF.

The chain employs TRBV29-1 and TRBJ1-1; TCRdb's D gene call, TRBD1, goes unchecked for lack of DNA. In germline, CDR1 is SQVTM, CDR2 ANQGSEA. The length of the CDR3 is 14 residues. CDR3 in amino acids: CSAQQGPMNTEAFF.

V is TRBV14 and J is TRBJ1-2. This CDR3 is built from 13 residues. The germline V gene encodes CDR1 SGHDN and CDR2 FVKESK. CDR3 sequence: CASSHGSNYGYTF.

The CDR3 spells CVSRSRQGAGNTIYF. The chain employs TRBV6-1 and TRBJ1-3; checking the TCRdb D call of TRBD1 is not possible without DNA. CDR3 length: 15 amino acids. Germline CDR1 MNHNS, CDR2 SASEGT.

The J gene is TRBJ2-6, the V gene TRBV14. Germline V gene data show CDR1 as SGHDN and CDR2 as FVKESK. The CDR3 extends over 16 amino acids. CDR3 sequence: CASSQSGSSGANVLTF.

The J gene is TRBJ2-1, the V gene TRBV27; TCRdb calls TRBD2, which cannot be checked without DNA. The V gene's germline CDR1 is MNHEY and CDR2 SMNVEV (reference sequence). This CDR3 has 16 amino acids. The CDR3 sequence is CASRSSSASSYNEQFF.

V and J are TRBV20-1 and TRBJ2-7; TCRdb proposes TRBD2, but this gene call is untestable without DNA. The CDR3 runs to 15 residues. Germline values: CDR1 DFQATT, CDR2 SNEGSKA (reference sequence). This chain's CDR3 is CSARDSGRAPYEQYF.

The chain links TRBV3-1 to TRBJ1-2; no DNA is available, so the TRBD1 call from TCRdb remains unchecked. CDR1 and CDR2 from the germline V gene are LGHDT and YNNKEL (reference sequence). The CDR3 loop spans 15 amino acids. CDR3 amino acids: CASSQDYWGRDGYTF.